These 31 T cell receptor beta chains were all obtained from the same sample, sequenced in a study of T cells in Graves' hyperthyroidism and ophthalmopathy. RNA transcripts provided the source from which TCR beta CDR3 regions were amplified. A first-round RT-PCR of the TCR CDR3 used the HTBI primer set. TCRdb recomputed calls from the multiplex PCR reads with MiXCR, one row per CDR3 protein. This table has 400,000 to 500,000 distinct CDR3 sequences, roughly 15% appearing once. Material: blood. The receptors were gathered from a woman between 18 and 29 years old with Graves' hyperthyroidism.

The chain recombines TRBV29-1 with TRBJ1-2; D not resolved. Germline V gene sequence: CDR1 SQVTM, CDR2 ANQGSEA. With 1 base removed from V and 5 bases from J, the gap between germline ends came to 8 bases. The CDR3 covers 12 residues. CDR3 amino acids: CSVEATGYGYTF. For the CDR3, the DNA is TGCAGCGTTGAAGCCACTGGGTATGGCTACACCTTC. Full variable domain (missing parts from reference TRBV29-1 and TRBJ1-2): SAVISQKPSRDICQRGTSLTIQCQVDSQVTMMFWYRQQPGQSLTLIATANQGSEATYESGFVIDKFPISRPNLTFSTLTVSNMSPEDSSIYLCSVEATGYGYTFGSGTRLTVV.

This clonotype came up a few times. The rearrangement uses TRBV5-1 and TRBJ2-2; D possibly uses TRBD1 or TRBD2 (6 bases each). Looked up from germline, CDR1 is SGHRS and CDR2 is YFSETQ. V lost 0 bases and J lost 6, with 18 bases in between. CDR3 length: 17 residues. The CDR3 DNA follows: TGCGCCAGCAGCTTGGAAGAGGGGGGCGTAGGTTCCGGGGAGCTGTTTTTT. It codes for CASSLEEGGVGSGELFF.

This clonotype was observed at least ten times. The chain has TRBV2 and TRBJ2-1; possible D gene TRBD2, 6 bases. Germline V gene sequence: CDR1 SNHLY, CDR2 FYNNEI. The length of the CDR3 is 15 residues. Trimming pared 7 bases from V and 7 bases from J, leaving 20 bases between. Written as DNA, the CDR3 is TGTGCCAGCAACCCGCTAGCGCGCCCGGGAAATGAGCAGTTCTTC. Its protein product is CASNPLARPGNEQFF.

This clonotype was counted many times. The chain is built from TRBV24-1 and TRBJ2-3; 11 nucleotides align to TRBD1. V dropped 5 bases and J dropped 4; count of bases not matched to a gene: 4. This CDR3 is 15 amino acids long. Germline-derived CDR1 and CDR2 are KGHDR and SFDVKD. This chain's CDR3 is CATSAGQGDADTQYF. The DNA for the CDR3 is TGTGCCACCAGTGCGGGACAGGGGGACGCAGATACGCAGTATTTT.

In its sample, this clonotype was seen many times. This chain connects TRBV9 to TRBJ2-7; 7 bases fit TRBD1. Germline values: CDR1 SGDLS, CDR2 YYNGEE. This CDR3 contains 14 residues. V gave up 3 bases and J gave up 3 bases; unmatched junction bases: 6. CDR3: CASSARDSNYEQYF. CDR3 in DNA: TGTGCCAGCAGCGCCCGGGACAGCAACTACGAGCAGTACTTC.

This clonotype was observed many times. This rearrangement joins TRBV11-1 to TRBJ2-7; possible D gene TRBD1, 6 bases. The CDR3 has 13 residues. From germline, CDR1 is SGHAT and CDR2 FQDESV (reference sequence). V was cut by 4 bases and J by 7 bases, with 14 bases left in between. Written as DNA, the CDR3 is TGTGCCAGCAGCTCACAGGGCGCGGGTGAGCAGTACTTC. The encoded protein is CASSSQGAGEQYF.

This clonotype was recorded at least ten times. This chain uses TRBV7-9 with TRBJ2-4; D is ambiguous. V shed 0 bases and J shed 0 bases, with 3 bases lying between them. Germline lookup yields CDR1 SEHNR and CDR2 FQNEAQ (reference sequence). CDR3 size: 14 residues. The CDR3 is CASSLAAAKNIQYF. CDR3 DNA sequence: TGTGCCAGCAGCTTAGCTGCAGCCAAAAACATTCAGTACTTC.

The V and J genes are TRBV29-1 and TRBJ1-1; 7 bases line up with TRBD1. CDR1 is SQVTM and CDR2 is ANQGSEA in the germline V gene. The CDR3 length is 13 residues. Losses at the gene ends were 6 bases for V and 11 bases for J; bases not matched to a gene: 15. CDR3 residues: CSVATTGVPSAFF. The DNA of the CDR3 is TGCAGCGTGGCAACAACAGGGGTCCCGAGCGCTTTCTTT.

For the CDR3, the DNA is TGCAGTGCTGGAGGACAGGGGCTTGATTCACCCCTCCACTTT. Residues: CSAGGQGLDSPLHF. The chain couples TRBV20-1 to TRBJ1-6; 9 bases are shared with TRBD1. The V segment lost 5 bases and the J segment 8 bases; nucleotides outside the gene matches: 7. CDR1 is DFQATT, CDR2 SNEGSKA, per germline (reference sequence). This CDR3 region has 14 residues.

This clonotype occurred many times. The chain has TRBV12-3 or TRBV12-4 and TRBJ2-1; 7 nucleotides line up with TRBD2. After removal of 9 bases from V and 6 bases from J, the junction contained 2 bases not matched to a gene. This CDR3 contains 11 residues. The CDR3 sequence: CASGLVNEQFF. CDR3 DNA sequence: TGTGCCAGTGGACTAGTCAATGAGCAGTTCTTC.

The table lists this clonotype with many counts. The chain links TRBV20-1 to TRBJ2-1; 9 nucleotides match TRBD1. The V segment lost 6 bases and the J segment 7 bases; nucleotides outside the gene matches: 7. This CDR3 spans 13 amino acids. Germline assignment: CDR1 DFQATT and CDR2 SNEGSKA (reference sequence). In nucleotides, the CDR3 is TGCAGTGCCCGGCGACAGGGGGGGAATGAGCAGTTCTTC. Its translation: CSARRQGGNEQFF.

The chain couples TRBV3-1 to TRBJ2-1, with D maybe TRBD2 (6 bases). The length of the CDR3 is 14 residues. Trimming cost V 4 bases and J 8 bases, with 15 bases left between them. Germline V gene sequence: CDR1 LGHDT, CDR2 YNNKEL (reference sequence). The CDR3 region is CASSPGVVNDEQFF. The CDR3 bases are TGTGCCAGCAGCCCGGGAGTAGTTAACGATGAGCAGTTCTTC.

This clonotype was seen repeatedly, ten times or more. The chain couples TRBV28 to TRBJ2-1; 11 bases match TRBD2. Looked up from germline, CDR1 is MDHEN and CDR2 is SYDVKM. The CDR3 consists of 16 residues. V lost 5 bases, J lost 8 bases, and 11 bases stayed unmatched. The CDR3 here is CASSPSTSGKVHEQFF. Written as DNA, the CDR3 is TGTGCCAGCAGTCCCTCGACTAGCGGGAAGGTTCATGAGCAGTTCTTC.

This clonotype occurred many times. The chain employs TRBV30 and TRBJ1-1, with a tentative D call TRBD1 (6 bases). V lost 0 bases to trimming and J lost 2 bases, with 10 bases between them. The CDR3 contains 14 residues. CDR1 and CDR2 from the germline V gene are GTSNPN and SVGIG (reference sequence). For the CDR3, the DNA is TGTGCCTGGAGTGTAGGGGGGGCCAACACTGAAGCTTTCTTT. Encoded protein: CAWSVGGANTEAFF.

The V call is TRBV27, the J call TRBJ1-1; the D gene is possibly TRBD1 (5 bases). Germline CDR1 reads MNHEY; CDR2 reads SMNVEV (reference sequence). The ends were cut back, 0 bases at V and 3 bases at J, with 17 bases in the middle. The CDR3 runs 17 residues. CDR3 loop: CASSLSEDPGRHTEAFF. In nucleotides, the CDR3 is TGTGCCAGCAGTTTATCTGAGGACCCAGGGAGGCACACTGAAGCTTTCTTT.

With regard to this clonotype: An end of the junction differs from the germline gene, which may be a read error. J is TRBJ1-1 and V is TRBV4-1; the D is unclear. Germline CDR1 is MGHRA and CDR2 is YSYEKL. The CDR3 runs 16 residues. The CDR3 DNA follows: TGCGCCAGCAGCCAAGACGCCCCAATAAGGAGCACTGAAGCTCTCTTT. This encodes CASSQDAPIRSTEALF.

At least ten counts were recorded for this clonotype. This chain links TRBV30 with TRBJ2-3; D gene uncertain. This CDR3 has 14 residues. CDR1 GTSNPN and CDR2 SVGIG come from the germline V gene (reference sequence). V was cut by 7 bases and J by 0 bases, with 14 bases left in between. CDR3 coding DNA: TGTGCCTTGAATGTCGGTACTAGCACAGATACGCAGTATTTT. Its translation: CALNVGTSTDTQYF.

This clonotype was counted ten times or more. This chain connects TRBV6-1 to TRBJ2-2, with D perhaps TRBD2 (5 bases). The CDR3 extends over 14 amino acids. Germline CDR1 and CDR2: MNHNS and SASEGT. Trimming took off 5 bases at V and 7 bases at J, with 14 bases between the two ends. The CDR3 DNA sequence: TGTGCCAGCAGTAAGACTCCTGAGGGCGGGGAGCTGTTTTTT. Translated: CASSKTPEGGELFF.

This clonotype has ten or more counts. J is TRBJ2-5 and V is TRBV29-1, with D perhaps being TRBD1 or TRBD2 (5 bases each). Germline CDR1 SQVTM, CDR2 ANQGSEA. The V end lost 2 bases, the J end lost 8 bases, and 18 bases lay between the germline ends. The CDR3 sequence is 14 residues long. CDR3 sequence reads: CSVERDGAQVTQYF. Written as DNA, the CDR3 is TGCAGCGTTGAACGGGATGGGGCCCAAGTCACCCAGTACTTC.

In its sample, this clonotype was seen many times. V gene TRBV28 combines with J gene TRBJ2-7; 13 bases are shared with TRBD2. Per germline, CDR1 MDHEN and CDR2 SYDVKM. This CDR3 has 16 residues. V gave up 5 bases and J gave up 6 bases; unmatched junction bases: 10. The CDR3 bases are TGTGCCAGCAGTCAAAGGACTAGCGGGAGAGTTCTCGAGCAGTACTTC. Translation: CASSQRTSGRVLEQYF.

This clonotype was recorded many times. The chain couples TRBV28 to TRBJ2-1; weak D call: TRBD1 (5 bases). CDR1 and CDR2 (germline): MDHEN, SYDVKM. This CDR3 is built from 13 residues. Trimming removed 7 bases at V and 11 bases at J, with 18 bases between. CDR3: CASIKTATRKQFF. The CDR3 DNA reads TGTGCCAGCATCAAGACAGCAACCCGAAAGCAGTTCTTC.

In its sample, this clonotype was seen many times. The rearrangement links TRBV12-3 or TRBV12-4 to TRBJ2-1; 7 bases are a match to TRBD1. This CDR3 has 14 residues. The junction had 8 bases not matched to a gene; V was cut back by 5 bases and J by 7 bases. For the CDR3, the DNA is TGTGCCAGCAGTCCCAACATACAGGGGAATGAGCAGTTCTTC. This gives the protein CASSPNIQGNEQFF.

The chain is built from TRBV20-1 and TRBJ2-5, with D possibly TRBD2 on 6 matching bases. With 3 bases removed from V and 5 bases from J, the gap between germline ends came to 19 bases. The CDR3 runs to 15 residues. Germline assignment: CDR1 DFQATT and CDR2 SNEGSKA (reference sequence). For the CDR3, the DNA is TGCAGTGCTAGGGCCGGCGCTCCCCGGGGGGAGACCCAGTACTTC. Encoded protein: CSARAGAPRGETQYF.

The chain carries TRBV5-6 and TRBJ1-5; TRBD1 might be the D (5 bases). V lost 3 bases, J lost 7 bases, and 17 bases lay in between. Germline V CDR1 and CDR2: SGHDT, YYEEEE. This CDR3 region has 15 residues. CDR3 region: CASSSAGGNSQPQHF. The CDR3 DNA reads TGTGCCAGCAGCTCGGCGGGGGGGAATTCCCAGCCCCAGCATTTT. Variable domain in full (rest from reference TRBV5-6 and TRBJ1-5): DAGVTQSPTHLIKTRGQQVTLRCSPKSGHDTVSWYQQALGQGPQFIFQYYEEEERQRGNFPDRFSGHQFPNYSSELNVNALLLGDSALYLCASSSAGGNSQPQHFGDGTRLSIL.

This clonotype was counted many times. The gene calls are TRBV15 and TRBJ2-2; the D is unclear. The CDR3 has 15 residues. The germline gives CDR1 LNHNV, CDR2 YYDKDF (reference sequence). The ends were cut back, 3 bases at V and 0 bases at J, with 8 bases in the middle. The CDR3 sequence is CATSRRGANTGELFF. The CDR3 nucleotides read TGTGCCACCAGCAGGAGAGGCGCGAACACCGGGGAGCTGTTTTTT.

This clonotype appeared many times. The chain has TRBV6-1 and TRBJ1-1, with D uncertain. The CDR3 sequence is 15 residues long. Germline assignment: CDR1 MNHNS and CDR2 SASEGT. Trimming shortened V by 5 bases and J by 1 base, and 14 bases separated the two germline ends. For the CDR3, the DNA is TGTGCCAGCAGTAACGGACCGCAGGAGAACACTGAAGCTTTCTTT. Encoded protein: CASSNGPQENTEAFF.

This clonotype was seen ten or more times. The CDR3 spells CASSLRPTGDGYTF. The CDR3 DNA is TGTGCCAGCAGTTTACGTCCTACAGGGGATGGCTACACCTTC. The chain carries TRBV28 and TRBJ1-2, with 7 bases aligning to TRBD1. Germline values: CDR1 MDHEN, CDR2 SYDVKM. With 2 bases clipped from V and 6 bases from J, the junction kept 6 bases outside the gene matches. The CDR3 is 14 residues long.

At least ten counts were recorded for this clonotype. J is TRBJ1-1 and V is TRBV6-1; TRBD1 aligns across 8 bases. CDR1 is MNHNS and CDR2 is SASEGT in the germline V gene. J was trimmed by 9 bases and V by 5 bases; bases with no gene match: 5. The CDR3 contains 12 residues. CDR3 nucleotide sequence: TGTGCCAGCAGTTGGGACAGGACCCAAGCTTTCTTT. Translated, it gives CASSWDRTQAFF.

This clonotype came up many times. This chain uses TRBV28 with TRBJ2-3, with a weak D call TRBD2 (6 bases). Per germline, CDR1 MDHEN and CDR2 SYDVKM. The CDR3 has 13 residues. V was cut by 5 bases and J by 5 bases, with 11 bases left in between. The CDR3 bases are TGTGCCAGCAGTGCGTCAGCGGGAGATACGCAGTATTTT. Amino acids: CASSASAGDTQYF.

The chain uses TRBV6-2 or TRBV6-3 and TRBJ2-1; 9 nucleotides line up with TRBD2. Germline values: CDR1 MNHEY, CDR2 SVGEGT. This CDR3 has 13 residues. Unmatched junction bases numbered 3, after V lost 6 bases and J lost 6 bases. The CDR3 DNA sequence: TGTGCCAGCAGGCCGACTAGCGGCAATGAGCAGTTCTTC. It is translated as CASRPTSGNEQFF.

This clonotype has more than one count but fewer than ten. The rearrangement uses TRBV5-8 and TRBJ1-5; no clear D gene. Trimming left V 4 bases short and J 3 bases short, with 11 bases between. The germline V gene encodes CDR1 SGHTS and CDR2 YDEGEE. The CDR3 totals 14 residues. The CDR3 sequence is CASSVGEINQPQHF. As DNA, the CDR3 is TGTGCCAGCAGCGTCGGGGAGATCAATCAGCCCCAGCATTTT.